Below, 29 T cell receptor beta chains from the same sample are listed, as sequenced in a study of beta chain features in type 1 diabetes. Overall study findings and caveats: Type 1 diabetes patients had TCRB CDR3s that were shorter (moderately but significantly so) in all four CD4+ subsets.

Their cognate antigens are unknown. Every isolated RNA sample was fully reverse transcribed, so sequencing captured expressed TCRB transcripts. This table comes from immunoSEQ multiplex PCR, and its TCRdb copy is limited to in-frame clones, with some not included. The sample includes about 230,000 clones, under 20% of them seen just once. Sequences were obtained from naive CD4+ T cells from blood. The receptors were gathered from a man aged 25-45 years with type 1 diabetes.

This clone turned up a few times. The rearrangement links TRBV7-9 to TRBJ2-3, with D hard to call. Trimming took 5 bases from V and 2 from J, leaving 5 bases between them. In germline, CDR1 is SEHNR, CDR2 FQNEAQ (reference sequence). The CDR3 extends over 12 amino acids. As DNA, the CDR3 is TGTGCCAGCAGCCCAGACACAGATACGCAGTATTTT. This sequence encodes CASSPDTDTQYF.

The chain uses TRBV13 and TRBJ2-2; D gene ambiguous. This CDR3 has 15 residues. The germline V and J ends were trimmed by 8 bases and 2 bases, with 15 bases remaining between them. Germline loops: CDR1 PRHDT, CDR2 FYEKMQ (reference sequence). The CDR3 DNA sequence: TGTGCCAGCGAAGGTTATACGCCTAACACCGGGGAGCTGTTTTTT. It yields the protein CASEGYTPNTGELFF.

The chain employs TRBV7-9 and TRBJ2-5, with TRBD1 as a possible D gene (6 bases). The V end was cut by 4 bases, the J end by 2 bases, with 8 bases between. Germline CDR1 reads SEHNR; CDR2 reads FQNEAQ (reference sequence). The CDR3 runs 13 residues. The CDR3 region is CASSSQGQETQYF. Here the CDR3 DNA reads TGTGCCAGCAGCTCACAGGGACAAGAGACCCAGTACTTC.

This clone was detected a few times. The rearrangement links TRBV7-9 to TRBJ2-2, with D tentatively TRBD1 (5 bases). Germline CDR1 is SEHNR and CDR2 is FQNEAQ (reference sequence). V shed 1 base and J shed 5 bases, with 14 bases lying between them. The length of the CDR3 is 16 residues. This CDR3 is CASSLERDRPTGELFF. DNA of the CDR3: TGTGCCAGCAGCTTAGAGCGCGACAGACCAACCGGGGAGCTGTTTTTT.

DNA for the CDR3: TGTGCCAGCAGCGGACTAGCGGCAACAGATACGCAGTATTTT. Protein sequence: CASSGLAATDTQYF. This chain connects TRBV27 to TRBJ2-3, with 10 bases lining up with TRBD2. Germline V CDR1 and CDR2: MNHEY, SMNVEV (reference sequence). The CDR3 consists of 14 residues. With 6 bases clipped from V and 3 bases from J, the junction kept 3 bases outside the gene matches.

The V gene is TRBV4-3, the J gene TRBJ2-3, with D uncertain. Germline V gene data show CDR1 as LGHNA and CDR2 as YSLEER. Trimming shortened V by 1 base and J by 6 bases, and 14 bases separated the two germline ends. The CDR3 extends over 15 amino acids. CDR3 residues: CASSQVKRTSDTQYF. For the CDR3, the DNA is TGCGCCAGCAGCCAAGTCAAAAGAACCTCCGATACGCAGTATTTT.

There are a few counts of this clone. This rearrangement joins TRBV7-6 to TRBJ2-6; TRBD2 might be the D (6 bases). V gave up 5 bases and J gave up 0 bases, with 17 bases separating them. CDR1 and CDR2 (germline): SGHVS, FNYEAQ. CDR3 length equals 18 residues. CDR3 DNA sequence: TGTGCCAGCAGCCCGATGCCTAGCGCAAGCTCTGGGGCCAACGTCCTGACTTTC. The encoded protein is CASSPMPSASSGANVLTF.

The chain couples TRBV5-4 to TRBJ2-5, with D hard to call. V lost 4 bases and J lost 0, with 1 base in between. CDR3 length equals 11 residues. CDR1 is SGHNT, CDR2 YYREEE, per germline (reference sequence). The CDR3 region is CASSNQETQYF. CDR3 nucleotides: TGTGCCAGCAGCAACCAAGAGACCCAGTACTTC.

This clone has only a few counts. The chain employs TRBV5-6 and TRBJ2-5; no reliable D call. Germline CDR1 reads SGHDT; CDR2 reads YYEEEE. There are 14 residues in the CDR3. Trimming cost V 0 bases and J 4 bases, with 10 bases left between them. CDR3 region: CASSLDGPGETQYF. CDR3 sequence (DNA): TGTGCCAGCAGCTTGGACGGTCCGGGAGAGACCCAGTACTTC.

A few counts support this clone. The J gene is TRBJ2-4, the V gene TRBV11-1; D is undetermined. The germline V gene has CDR1 SGHAT and CDR2 FQDESV (reference sequence). Trimming pared 4 bases from V and 5 bases from J, leaving 12 bases between. The CDR3 contains 14 residues. This CDR3 is CASSSGIPENIQYF. CDR3 sequence (DNA): TGTGCCAGCAGCTCAGGTATCCCCGAAAACATTCAGTACTTC.

A few counts support this clone. This chain joins TRBV7-3 and TRBJ2-3, with no clear D. V dropped 5 bases and J dropped 1 base, with 16 bases sitting between them. Germline V gene lookup returns CDR1 SGHTA and CDR2 FQGTGA. This CDR3 has 16 residues. CDR3 sequence (DNA): TGTGCCAGCAGCCGTAAAGGTGGTAACCGCACAGATACGCAGTATTTT. Translation gives CASSRKGGNRTDTQYF.

This clone was found a few times. The chain combines TRBV10-3 with TRBJ2-5; 9 positions match TRBD2. Trimming removed 6 bases from V and 4 bases from J; junction bases left unmatched: 6. Germline lookup yields CDR1 ENHRY and CDR2 SYGVKD. CDR3 length: 14 amino acids. Written as DNA, the CDR3 is TGTGCCATCAGCGATAGCGGGAGTAGAGAGACCCAGTACTTC. Its protein product is CAISDSGSRETQYF.

The gene calls are TRBV29-1 and TRBJ2-6; D may match TRBD1 or TRBD2 (5 bases each). This CDR3 is 15 amino acids long. CDR1 and CDR2 from the germline V gene are SQVTM and ANQGSEA. Deletions cut 5 bases from V and 0 bases from J, with 11 bases between. As DNA, the CDR3 is TGCAGCGTTTCCCCAGGGAGCTCTGGGGCCAACGTCCTGACTTTC. It codes for CSVSPGSSGANVLTF.

The J gene is TRBJ2-7, the V gene TRBV7-2; D is uncertain. Trimming removed 5 bases at V and 9 bases at J, with 14 bases between. Looked up from germline, CDR1 is SGHTA and CDR2 is FQGNSA. The CDR3 sequence is 12 residues long. The DNA for the CDR3 is TGTGCCAGCAGCGCCCAAATAAATGGGCAGTACTTC. Protein product: CASSAQINGQYF.

This clone appeared a few times. The chain links TRBV11-1 to TRBJ2-1; D remains unclear. The ends were cut back, 1 base at V and 2 bases at J, with 6 bases in the middle. The CDR3 runs 14 residues. Germline V gene data show CDR1 as SGHAT and CDR2 as FQDESV (reference sequence). The DNA for the CDR3 is TGTGCCAGCAGCTTAGACCAGACCTACAATGAGCAGTTCTTC. The encoded protein is CASSLDQTYNEQFF.

This chain links TRBV7-9 with TRBJ2-7, with TRBD2 identical over 15 bases. The V and J ends lost 5 bases and 0 bases, in that order; junction bases with no gene match: 8. Germline-derived CDR1 and CDR2 are SEHNR and FQNEAQ (reference sequence). This CDR3 contains 18 residues. The DNA of the CDR3 is TGTGCCAGCAGCCTGGGACTAGCGGGAGGACCCAGCTCCTACGAGCAGTACTTC. As protein: CASSLGLAGGPSSYEQYF.

J is TRBJ2-2 and V is TRBV25-1; tentatively, D is TRBD1 or TRBD2 (6 bases each). The CDR3 runs to 15 residues. The V end lost 6 bases, the J end lost 4 bases, and 15 bases lay between the germline ends. Germline CDR1 reads MGHDK; CDR2 reads SYGVNS. The CDR3 is CASSVTRGRTGELFF. The CDR3 nucleotides are TGTGCCAGCAGCGTTACACGGGGGCGCACCGGGGAGCTGTTTTTT.

The chain recombines TRBV4-3 with TRBJ1-5; 7 bases map to TRBD1. V shed 4 bases and J 5 bases; nucleotides not matched to a gene: 8. This CDR3 has 15 residues. Germline CDR1 is LGHNA and CDR2 is YSLEER. CDR3 in DNA: TGCGCCAGCAGCCGAGAGACAGGGAGAGATCAGCCCCAGCATTTT. Translated, it gives CASSRETGRDQPQHF.

This clone was counted only a few times. The chain carries TRBV7-9 and TRBJ1-5; D not resolved. This CDR3 contains 13 residues. V lost 5 bases, J lost 6 bases, and 11 bases lay in between. Per the germline V gene, CDR1 is SEHNR and CDR2 is FQNEAQ (reference sequence). CDR3 amino acids: CASSPTNSQPQHF. The CDR3, as DNA: TGTGCCAGCAGCCCGACAAACAGTCAGCCCCAGCATTTT.

V is TRBV11-2 and J is TRBJ2-1; 13 nucleotides agree with TRBD2. Trimming at V came to 1 base and at J to 7 bases, leaving 4 bases not matched to a gene. This CDR3 is built from 16 residues. Germline V CDR1 and CDR2: SGHAT, FQNNGV. This CDR3 reads CASSLGGLAGVNEQFF. The CDR3 DNA sequence: TGTGCCAGCAGCTTAGGAGGACTAGCGGGAGTAAATGAGCAGTTCTTC.

The table lists this clone with a few counts. The J gene is TRBJ2-3, the V gene TRBV4-1; 7 nucleotides agree with TRBD2. The CDR3 consists of 14 residues. Germline V lookup: CDR1 MGHRA, CDR2 YSYEKL. J gave up 2 bases and V 5 bases, and 4 bases lay outside the gene matches. The CDR3 DNA is TGCGCCAGCAGCTACGGGACTATCACAGATACGCAGTATTTT. Translating it yields CASSYGTITDTQYF.

The chain has TRBV5-4 and TRBJ2-3, with D uncertain. From germline, CDR1 is SGHNT and CDR2 YYREEE (reference sequence). This CDR3 is built from 12 residues. Deletions cut 2 bases from V and 4 bases from J, with 5 bases between. CDR3 amino acids: CASSLNPDTQYF. The DNA for the CDR3 is TGTGCCAGCAGCTTAAACCCAGATACGCAGTATTTT.

The chain employs TRBV6-5 and TRBJ2-2, with 9 bases aligning to TRBD1. The CDR3 has 15 residues. Germline V lookup: CDR1 MNHEY, CDR2 SVGAGI. The V and J ends lost 7 bases and 4 bases, in that order; junction bases with no gene match: 7. As DNA, the CDR3 is TGTGCCAGCACCTCGGGGGACAGGGTCACCGGGGAGCTGTTTTTT. Translating gives CASTSGDRVTGELFF.

The rearrangement joins TRBV29-1 to TRBJ1-2, with TRBD1 identical over 10 bases. Per the germline V gene, CDR1 is SQVTM and CDR2 is ANQGSEA. The junction had 7 bases not matched to a gene; V was cut back by 7 bases and J by 2 bases. The CDR3 loop spans 14 amino acids. The CDR3 coding sequence is TGCAGCGCCTCAAGGGGACAGGGGAACTATGGCTACACCTTC. Protein sequence: CSASRGQGNYGYTF.

This clone was seen a handful of times. The chain uses TRBV29-1 and TRBJ1-3; no clear D gene. With 6 bases removed from V and 0 bases from J, the gap between germline ends came to 3 bases. The CDR3 runs to 11 residues. Germline assignment: CDR1 SQVTM and CDR2 ANQGSEA. The DNA for the CDR3 is TGCAGCGTAACCTCTGGAAACACCATATATTTT. It is translated as CSVTSGNTIYF.

In DNA, the CDR3 is TGTGCCAGCAGTGAAGCCGGGGGCGCGGGGGAGACCCAGTACTTC. Translated, it gives CASSEAGGAGETQYF. This chain joins TRBV25-1 and TRBJ2-5; D is tentatively TRBD1 or TRBD2 (6 bases each). The CDR3 extends over 15 amino acids. V was trimmed by 2 bases and J by 5 bases, leaving 15 bases between them. CDR1 and CDR2 (germline): MGHDK, SYGVNS.

This clone appeared a few times. The chain joins TRBV28 to TRBJ2-1; TRBD2 agrees at 11 bases. The V gene end was trimmed by 4 bases and the J gene end by 8 bases; junction bases not matched to a gene: 7. The germline gives CDR1 MDHEN, CDR2 SYDVKM. The CDR3 covers 15 residues. CDR3 nucleotide sequence: TGTGCCAGCAGTTCCCCACTAGCGGGAGTTCATGAGCAGTTCTTC. Its protein product is CASSSPLAGVHEQFF.

CDR3 loop: CASSPSQRLAGSSSEQFF. CDR3 DNA sequence: TGTGCCAGCAGCCCCTCCCAACGCCTAGCGGGGAGTAGCAGTGAGCAGTTCTTC. The chain couples TRBV5-4 to TRBJ2-1; 9 bases agree with TRBD2. The V segment lost 4 bases and the J segment 9 bases; nucleotides outside the gene matches: 20. The CDR3 is 18 residues long. CDR1 is SGHNT and CDR2 is YYREEE in the germline V gene (reference sequence).

This clone was counted a few times. The genes are TRBV19 and TRBJ2-1; TRBD2 agrees at 7 bases. The V gene's germline CDR1 is LNHDA and CDR2 SQIVND (reference sequence). Trimming at V came to 5 bases and at J to 3 bases, leaving 7 bases not matched to a gene. The CDR3 sequence is 15 residues long. CDR3 DNA sequence: TGTGCCAGTAGTCGACGACTAGCTAACTACAATGAGCAGTTCTTC. This codes for CASSRRLANYNEQFF.